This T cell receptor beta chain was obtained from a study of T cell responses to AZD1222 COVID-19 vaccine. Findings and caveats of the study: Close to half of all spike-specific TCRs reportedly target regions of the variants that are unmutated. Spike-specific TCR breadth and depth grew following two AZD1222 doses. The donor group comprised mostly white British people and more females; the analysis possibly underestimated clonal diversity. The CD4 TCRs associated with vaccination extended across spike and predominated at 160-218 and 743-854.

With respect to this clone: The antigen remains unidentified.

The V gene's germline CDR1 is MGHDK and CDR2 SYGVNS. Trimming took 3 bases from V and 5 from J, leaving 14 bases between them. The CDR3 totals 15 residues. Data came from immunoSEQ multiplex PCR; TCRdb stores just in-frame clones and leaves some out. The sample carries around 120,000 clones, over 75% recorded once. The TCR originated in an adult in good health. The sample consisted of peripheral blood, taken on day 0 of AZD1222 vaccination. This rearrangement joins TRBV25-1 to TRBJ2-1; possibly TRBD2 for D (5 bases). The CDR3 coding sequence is TGTGCCAGCAGTGATCCCAGGACTGGTGACAATGAGCAGTTCTTC. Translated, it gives CASSDPRTGDNEQFF.